These 19 T cell receptor beta chains originate from one sample sequenced in a study of blood T cell repertoires in COVID-19 (dated by TCRdb to the early 2020s). Libraries were made using the immunoSEQ multiplex PCR assay. This immuneACCESS table, as held by TCRdb, lists in-frame sequences with V and J called but not all clones. Of the missing ones, under half trace to an unresolved V gene in checked studies; the others have no known cause. The sample contains more than 85,000 clones, more than 65% of them found a single time. The biggest ten clones account for 20% to 30% of the sample. Sequencing input: peripheral blood. Receptors originate from a man aged 80 or over with active or convalescent COVID-19.

This clone came up once. This chain joins TRBV5-4 and TRBJ2-2, with D possibly matching TRBD2 (6 bases). V lost 3 bases to trimming and J lost 8 bases, with 20 bases between them. The germline gives CDR1 SGHNT, CDR2 YYREEE (reference sequence). This CDR3 comprises 16 residues. For the CDR3, the DNA is TGTGCCAGCAGCTCCAAAGGACCATTCCGGGAGGGGGAGCTGTTTTTT. The encoded protein is CASSSKGPFREGELFF.

The genes are TRBV1 and TRBJ2-3; the table's D call, TRBD2, has no DNA check behind it. TRBV1 is annotated as a pseudogene. There are 19 residues in the CDR3. Written as DNA, the CDR3 is TGCACCAGCAGCTACGCCGGGACTAGCGGGGGGGCGAGCACAGATACGCAGTATTTT. This encodes CTSSYAGTSGGASTDTQYF.

Notes on this clone: The junction does not match germline at one end; this may be a read error. J is TRBJ1-2 and V is TRBV7-9, with 8 bases fitting TRBD1. Germline V gene lookup returns CDR1 SEHNR and CDR2 FQNEAQ (reference sequence). This CDR3 spans 15 amino acids. The CDR3 region is CASRLGFPGTGGYTF. CDR3 sequence (DNA): TGTGCCAGCAGATTAGGATTTCCCGGGACAGGTGGCTACACCTTC.

This chain joins TRBV9 and TRBJ2-2; 10 bases line up with TRBD1. Germline V gives CDR1 SGDLS, CDR2 YYNGEE. The trim removed 5 bases at V and 4 bases at J, leaving 2 bases unmatched. The CDR3 loop spans 14 amino acids. The chain's CDR3 is CASRTGGGTGELFF. As DNA, the CDR3 is TGTGCCAGCAGGACAGGGGGCGGCACCGGGGAGCTGTTTTTT.

V is TRBV19 and J is TRBJ2-3; perhaps TRBD2 as D (6 bases). This CDR3 has 13 residues. V lost 10 bases, J lost 0 bases, and 11 bases lay in between. The germline V gene encodes CDR1 LNHDA and CDR2 SQIVND (reference sequence). CDR3 sequence (DNA): TGTGCCACCGCGGGGACTAGCACAGATACGCAGTATTTT. It yields the protein CATAGTSTDTQYF.

This chain uses TRBV29-1 with TRBJ2-2, with TRBD1 matching 10 bases. Germline V gives CDR1 SQVTM, CDR2 ANQGSEA. CDR3 length: 14 residues. Trimming cost V 8 bases and J 5 bases; bases outside gene matches: 8. Here the CDR3 reads CSPFRTGGTGELFF. CDR3 sequence (DNA): TGCAGCCCGTTCAGGACAGGGGGAACCGGGGAGCTGTTTTTT.

The chain carries TRBV2 and TRBJ1-2; 7 bases map to TRBD1. This CDR3 is 13 amino acids long. J lost 7 bases, V lost 5 bases, and 7 bases had no gene match. Germline CDR1 SNHLY, CDR2 FYNNEI. The CDR3 here is CASSPDRMFGYTF. CDR3 DNA sequence: TGTGCCAGCAGTCCGGACAGGATGTTTGGCTACACCTTC.

This chain uses TRBV27 with TRBJ1-4, with TRBD1 as a possible D gene (5 bases). Looked up from germline, CDR1 is MNHEY and CDR2 is SMNVEV (reference sequence). V shed 6 bases and J shed 8 bases, with 19 bases lying between them. This CDR3 has 15 amino acids. CDR3 residues: CASSPWAGVREKLFF. DNA for the CDR3: TGTGCCAGCAGCCCGTGGGCGGGGGTCCGGGAAAAACTGTTTTTT.

The chain has TRBV15 and TRBJ2-1, with 7 bases lining up with TRBD2. Germline-derived CDR1 and CDR2 are LNHNV and YYDKDF (reference sequence). The CDR3 covers 15 residues. The junction had 5 bases not matched to a gene; V was cut back by 2 bases and J by 4 bases. DNA of the CDR3: TGTGCCACCAGCAGAACTGCGGGGGAATACAATGAGCAGTTCTTC. This encodes CATSRTAGEYNEQFF.

This clone has more than one count but fewer than ten. Other DNA sequences in this sample translate to the same CDR3. J is TRBJ2-6 and V is TRBV19, with D possibly matching TRBD1 (6 bases). Germline V gene data show CDR1 as LNHDA and CDR2 as SQIVND (reference sequence). This CDR3 contains 16 residues. The V end was cut by 4 bases, the J end by 0 bases, with 10 bases between. CDR3 bases: TGTGCCAGTAGTAGGGGACAAGGCTCTGGGGCCAACGTCCTGACTTTC. Protein product: CASSRGQGSGANVLTF. Full variable domain (missing parts from reference TRBV19 and TRBJ2-6): DGGITQSPKYLFRKEGQNVTLSCEQNLNHDAMYWYRQDPGQGLRLIYYSQIVNDFQKGDIAEGYSVSREKKESFPLTVTSAQKNPTAFYLCASSRGQGSGANVLTFGAGSRLTVL.

The CDR3 loop is CSVEGQGVICTGELFF. CDR3 nucleotide sequence: TGCAGCGTTGAAGGACAGGGGGTGATTTGCACCGGGGAGCTGTTTTTT. The chain links TRBV29-1 to TRBJ2-2; 9 nucleotides agree with TRBD1. V trimming: 1 base; J trimming: 4 bases; junction bases outside the gene matches: 7. CDR1 SQVTM and CDR2 ANQGSEA come from the germline V gene. The CDR3 has 16 residues.

The chain combines TRBV10-3 with TRBJ1-1; 10 bases fit TRBD1. The CDR3 spans 14 residues. V trimming: 7 bases; J trimming: 9 bases; junction bases outside the gene matches: 11. Germline V lookup: CDR1 ENHRY, CDR2 SYGVKD. CDR3 loop: CAINNQAGQGKAFF. The CDR3 coding sequence is TGTGCCATCAATAACCAAGCGGGACAGGGGAAAGCTTTCTTT.

The gene calls are TRBV21-1 and TRBJ1-1; TRBD1, the table's D call, was not compared with the DNA. TRBV21-1 is classified as a pseudogene. The CDR3 consists of 14 residues. CDR3 residues: CASSSRERNTEAFF. In DNA form, the CDR3 reads TGTGCCAGCAGCAGCAGGGAACGGAACACTGAAGCTTTCTTT.

The rearrangement links TRBV7-2 to TRBJ2-5, with D possibly matching TRBD1 (7 bases). The CDR3 consists of 13 residues. Trimming pared 4 bases from V and 13 bases from J, leaving 19 bases between. Germline CDR1 reads SGHTA; CDR2 reads FQGNSA. The CDR3 region has the DNA TGTGCCAGCAGCTCCCAGCAGGAGGGGGCGGGGTACTTC. As protein: CASSSQQEGAGYF.

This chain joins TRBV14 and TRBJ1-5; D not certain. There are 14 residues in the CDR3. V lost 3 bases and J 3 bases, leaving 9 bases between the germline ends. CDR1 SGHDN and CDR2 FVKESK come from the germline V gene. The CDR3 sequence is CASSHRHTNQPQHF. CDR3 coding DNA: TGTGCCAGCAGCCACCGACACACCAATCAGCCCCAGCATTTT.

This clone was found once. This rearrangement joins TRBV19 to TRBJ1-3, with D possibly matching TRBD1 (5 bases). Germline CDR1 and CDR2: LNHDA and SQIVND (reference sequence). The CDR3 contains 18 residues. The germline V and J ends were trimmed by 7 bases and 0 bases, with 22 bases remaining between them. The chain's CDR3 is CASKDSGARQSSGNTIYF. In nucleotides, the CDR3 is TGTGCCAGTAAGGATTCTGGCGCCCGACAGTCCTCTGGAAACACCATATATTTT.

The rearrangement joins TRBV3-1 (or the pseudogene TRBV3-2) to TRBJ2-7; 9 bases line up with TRBD1. The CDR3 contains 15 residues. Germline CDR1 and CDR2: LGHDT and YNNKEL (reference sequence). V trimming: 2 bases; J trimming: 1 base; junction bases outside the gene matches: 3. Here the CDR3 reads CASSQFDRGSYEQYF. DNA of the CDR3: TGTGCCAGCAGCCAATTCGACAGGGGGTCCTACGAGCAGTACTTC.

The V and J genes are TRBV4-2 and TRBJ1-6; D gene unclear. The CDR3 is 15 amino acids. Germline-derived CDR1 and CDR2 are LGHNA and YNFKEQ. Trimming took off 1 base at V and 7 bases at J, with 11 bases between the two ends. CDR3 amino acids: CASSQGRSGNSPLHF. The CDR3 DNA sequence: TGTGCCAGCAGCCAAGGCCGGAGTGGCAATTCACCCCTCCACTTT.

The chain links TRBV19 to TRBJ2-3; D gene ambiguous. V was trimmed by 4 bases and J by 8 bases, leaving 10 bases between them. The CDR3 covers 12 residues. CDR1 is LNHDA and CDR2 is SQIVND in the germline V gene (reference sequence). The CDR3 loop reads CASSSPLSTQYF. CDR3 DNA: TGTGCCAGTAGTAGTCCCCTGAGTACGCAGTATTTT.